The sample holds a few counts of the clone carrying this T cell receptor (beta chain). The sample is drawn from a study of T cells in Graves' hyperthyroidism and ophthalmopathy. J was trimmed by 3 bases and V by 4 bases; bases with no gene match: 7. This CDR3 has 16 residues. Germline CDR1 MNHEY, CDR2 SVGEGT. TCR beta CDR3 regions were amplified from RNA transcripts. When the TCR CDR3 underwent first-round RT-PCR, the HTBI primer set was used. TCRdb ran MiXCR on the multiplex PCR reads and lists one entry per CDR3 protein. The sample includes 650,000 to 750,000 distinct CDR3 sequences, around 15% of them seen just once.

Input material: blood. V gene TRBV6-2 or TRBV6-3 combines with J gene TRBJ2-3, with TRBD1 matching over 10 bases. The sequence came from a woman between 18 and 29 years old with Graves' hyperthyroidism. CDR3: CASSFPGQGRTDTQYF. The CDR3 DNA reads TGTGCCAGCAGTTTCCCGGGACAGGGGCGGACAGATACGCAGTATTTT.